This entry lists 20 T cell receptor beta chains sequenced from one sample in a study of T-cell memory formation after mild COVID-19. TCRdb re-analysed the 5' RACE reads in MiXCR, keeping a single row per CDR3 protein. Altogether approximately 450,000 distinct CDR3 sequences are present, roughly 18% being singletons, with the ten largest covering 12%. Sequencing input: PBMCs or a T cell subset sorted from them (not recorded which). The receptors here all came from an adult woman who had mild COVID-19 (a few samples of this study predate the infection). Cell type and time point are not known.

This clonotype appeared once. This chain connects TRBV5-1 to TRBJ2-3, with D possibly matching TRBD2 (7 bases). V was trimmed by 7 bases and J by 3 bases, leaving 18 bases between them. Germline loops: CDR1 SGHRS, CDR2 YFSETQ. The CDR3 contains 15 residues. DNA for the CDR3: TGCGCCAGCTACCCCCCGGGGGGCGGGACAGATACGCAGTATTTT. Translation: CASYPPGGGTDTQYF. The full variable domain, its missing parts supplied by reference TRBV5-1 and TRBJ2-3, is KAGVTQTPRYLIKTRGQQVTLSCSPISGHRSVSWYQQTPGQGLQFLFEYFSETQRNKGNFPGRFSGRQFSNSRSEMNVSTLELGDSALYLCASYPPGGGTDTQYFGPGTRLTVL.

The V and J genes are TRBV7-6 and TRBJ1-2; D gene uncertain. Germline loops: CDR1 SGHVS, CDR2 FNYEAQ. This CDR3 region has 13 residues. V was pared by 0 bases and J by 6 bases, with 8 bases between. DNA for the CDR3: TGTGCCAGCAGCTTAGCAGGGTATGATGGCTACACCTTC. Translating it yields CASSLAGYDGYTF.

The V gene is TRBV7-9, the J gene TRBJ2-1; no firm D call. This CDR3 contains 15 residues. Per the germline V gene, CDR1 is SEHNR and CDR2 is FQNEAQ (reference sequence). Trimming took 1 base from V and 5 from J, leaving 12 bases between them. The CDR3 nucleotides read TGTGCCAGCAGCTTAGGCCAGATTAGGGACAATGAGCAGTTCTTC. This sequence encodes CASSLGQIRDNEQFF.

This rearrangement joins TRBV19 to TRBJ1-6; TRBD1 is a possible D gene (5 bases). Trimming stripped 6 bases from V and 7 bases from J, with 13 bases between. Germline CDR1 reads LNHDA; CDR2 reads SQIVND (reference sequence). CDR3 length: 14 residues. The CDR3: CASREGSGNSPLHF. CDR3 sequence (DNA): TGTGCCAGTAGGGAGGGTTCAGGGAATTCACCCCTCCACTTT.

The CDR3 sequence: CASRTWTGMDTEAFF. The CDR3 region has the DNA TGTGCCAGCAGGACCTGGACAGGGATGGACACTGAAGCTTTCTTT. The chain employs TRBV12-3 or TRBV12-4 and TRBJ1-1; 8 bases are shared with TRBD1. The CDR3 contains 15 residues. V gave up 6 bases and J gave up 3 bases; unmatched junction bases: 9.

With respect to this clonotype: An end of the junction differs from the germline gene, which may be a read error. V gene TRBV27 combines with J gene TRBJ1-5, with 8 bases fitting TRBD1. The CDR3 has 15 residues. CDR1 is MNHEY and CDR2 is SMNVEV in the germline V gene (reference sequence). CDR3 sequence: CASSWTGRGKQPQHF. The CDR3 DNA sequence: TGTGCCAGCAGTTGGACAGGGAGAGGCAAGCAGCCCCAGCATTTT.

This chain links TRBV4-1 with TRBJ1-2, with TRBD1 matching 9 bases. Germline lookup yields CDR1 MGHRA and CDR2 YSYEKL. With V trimmed by 0 bases and J by 8 bases, 10 bases remained unmatched. The CDR3 sequence is 16 residues long. The CDR3 region has the DNA TGCGCCAGCAGCCAAGATGGGACAGGGTTGTTGGGGGGCTACACCTTC. It encodes CASSQDGTGLLGGYTF.

This clonotype came up a few times. The chain recombines TRBV12-3 or TRBV12-4 with TRBJ1-1; TRBD1 agrees at 8 bases. The CDR3 covers 13 residues. Losses at the gene ends were 7 bases for V and 7 bases for J; bases not matched to a gene: 8. Here the CDR3 DNA reads TGTGCCAGCAAGCTACAGGGGGGCCTTGAAGCTTTCTTT. Its translation is CASKLQGGLEAFF.

This clonotype has a handful of counts. J is TRBJ1-5 and V is TRBV6-1; maybe TRBD1 (5 bases). Germline values: CDR1 MNHNS, CDR2 SASEGT. The V and J ends lost 6 bases and 4 bases respectively, with 22 bases between them. This CDR3 comprises 17 residues. CDR3 DNA: TGTGCCAGCAGCGATTATTCCCGGGGGGGATCGAATCAGCCCCAGCATTTT. This sequence encodes CASSDYSRGGSNQPQHF.

This chain joins TRBV7-3 and TRBJ2-1, with D uncertain. CDR1 is SGHTA, CDR2 FQGTGA, per germline. The CDR3 loop spans 16 amino acids. Trimming pared 5 bases from V and 6 bases from J, leaving 20 bases between. The DNA of the CDR3 is TGTGCCAGCAGCGTCTCGGCTCTTCGCCTAGGCAATGAGCAGTTCTTC. Amino acids: CASSVSALRLGNEQFF.

This clonotype was seen more than once but under ten times. V is TRBV30 and J is TRBJ2-5, with D unclear. Trimming took 2 bases from V and 9 from J, leaving 10 bases between them. The CDR3 has 11 amino acids. In germline, CDR1 is GTSNPN, CDR2 SVGIG (reference sequence). CDR3 residues: CAWSFSVAQYF. The CDR3 nucleotides read TGTGCCTGGAGTTTTTCGGTAGCCCAGTACTTC.

This clonotype showed up many times. V is TRBV6-1 and J is TRBJ2-5, with D hard to call. The CDR3 covers 13 residues. The germline V gene encodes CDR1 MNHNS and CDR2 SASEGT. V lost 6 bases, J lost 4 bases, and 12 bases lay in between. CDR3 sequence (DNA): TGTGCCAGCAGGATTTCGGAGATAGAGACCCAGTACTTC. Amino acid sequence: CASRISEIETQYF.

This sequence joins TRBV12-3 or TRBV12-4 and TRBJ2-3, with 8 bases aligning to TRBD2. The CDR3 runs 16 residues. Unmatched junction bases numbered 7, after V lost 3 bases and J lost 2 bases. In DNA, the CDR3 is TGTGCCAGCAGTTTGCGCGCGGGAGGCTTCACAGATACGCAGTATTTT. It is translated as CASSLRAGGFTDTQYF.

This chain joins TRBV5-1 and TRBJ2-7, with D possibly being TRBD1 or TRBD2 (5 bases each). The CDR3 extends over 16 amino acids. V shed 0 bases and J shed 2 bases, with 15 bases lying between them. Germline values: CDR1 SGHRS, CDR2 YFSETQ. DNA for the CDR3: TGCGCCAGCAGCTTGGGGCGTTTATGGGACCCCTACGAGCAGTACTTC. It is translated as CASSLGRLWDPYEQYF. Together with reference TRBV5-1 and TRBJ2-7, the CDR3 gives the full variable domain: KAGVTQTPRYLIKTRGQQVTLSCSPISGHRSVSWYQQTPGQGLQFLFEYFSETQRNKGNFPGRFSGRQFSNSRSEMNVSTLELGDSALYLCASSLGRLWDPYEQYFGPGTRLTVT.

CDR3 residues: CASTPGGGNTGELFF. The CDR3 DNA follows: TGTGCCAGCACCCCGGGGGGAGGGAACACCGGGGAGCTGTTTTTT. The V gene is TRBV7-2, the J gene TRBJ2-2; 7 positions match TRBD2. Trimming removed 7 bases from V and 1 base from J; junction bases left unmatched: 6. Germline V gene lookup returns CDR1 SGHTA and CDR2 FQGNSA. The CDR3 consists of 15 residues.

In its sample, this clonotype was seen a few times. The chain combines TRBV7-2 with TRBJ1-1; D possibly corresponds to TRBD1 (6 bases). The CDR3 runs to 17 residues. Germline V gene data show CDR1 as SGHTA and CDR2 as FQGNSA. Trimming took off 5 bases at V and 3 bases at J, with 22 bases between the two ends. CDR3 DNA: TGTGCCAGCAGCCTACCCGATACAGGGACTGGGGACACTGAAGCTTTCTTT. Protein: CASSLPDTGTGDTEAFF.

The gene calls are TRBV20-1 and TRBJ2-7; D not certain. This CDR3 comprises 16 residues. The germline V gene has CDR1 DFQATT and CDR2 SNEGSKA (reference sequence). Trimming pared 5 bases from V and 5 bases from J, leaving 25 bases between. CDR3 in amino acids: CSAGPAVAEYSNEQYF. The CDR3 DNA follows: TGCAGTGCTGGCCCGGCGGTTGCGGAATATTCCAACGAGCAGTACTTC.

V usage is TRBV7-3 and J usage is TRBJ2-2; TRBD2 might be the D (5 bases). The CDR3 is 16 residues long. V dropped 0 bases and J dropped 7 bases, with 15 bases sitting between them. Germline assignment: CDR1 SGHTA and CDR2 FQGTGA. The CDR3 nucleotides read TGTGCCAGCAGCTTAACCGCCCGGGATCAAGGCGGGGAGCTGTTTTTT. It is translated as CASSLTARDQGGELFF.

This sequence joins TRBV20-1 and TRBJ2-3, with 9 bases fitting TRBD2. This CDR3 spans 15 amino acids. The V and J ends lost 6 bases and 2 bases, in that order; junction bases with no gene match: 9. CDR1 is DFQATT, CDR2 SNEGSKA, per germline (reference sequence). CDR3 amino acids: CSAPPAGGLTDTQYF. The CDR3 DNA is TGCAGTGCCCCCCCGGCGGGAGGGCTCACAGATACGCAGTATTTT.

The chain employs TRBV12-3 or TRBV12-4 and TRBJ2-7; the D gene could be TRBD1 or TRBD2 (5 bases each). The V end lost 2 bases, the J end lost 2 bases, and 10 bases lay between the germline ends. The CDR3 totals 14 residues. CDR3 nucleotide sequence: TGTGCCAGCAGTTTACGAGGGACGACCTACGAGCAGTACTTC. It translates to CASSLRGTTYEQYF.